This TCR beta chain was captured by sequencing in a study of shared clonotypes between healthy human individuals (dated by TCRdb to about 2020). Regarding the complete study: A few men and two women, aged 18 to 49 years, made up the cohort. For each donor, three plates each were used for CD4 naive and CD4 memory, two plates were used for CD8 naive, and one plate was used for CD8 memory. To estimate repertoire size and how much clonotype sharing occurs between individuals, the study deeply sequenced the blood TCR repertoires of 5 or 6 healthy adults. To increase sequencing depth and limit assay-specific biases, different laboratories used diverse techniques to prepare libraries and sequence TCR repertoires. Between about 0.85 and 10 billion PBMCs per donor were obtained by leukapheresis. The study at large found these results: Because the study included a small number of donors, the genetic and exposure-history diversity represented was limited. Across several donors, roughly 5% of naive CD4, 3% to 4% of naive CD8, approximately 2.5% of memory CD4, and approximately 0.4% of memory CD8 clonotypes were shared. Estimated clonotype richness was generally larger for naive than for memory subsets. Rarefaction of sorted-subset datasets indicated incomplete sequencing despite the large sequencing depth. Based on pairwise subsampling, the degree of clonotype sharing among donors was expected to be affected by sequencing depth. Sampling was limited to blood, and TCR repertoires in tissue likely differ from TCR repertoires in blood. Higher generation probabilities were observed for clonotypes shared by all four sorted-subset donors than for non-shared clonotypes.

For the CD8 naive samples, CD45RO-negative cells were positively selected for CCR7, yielding a CD45RA+CCR7+ population from which TemRA cells were excluded. Donors were healthy HIV-negative adults with no recently reported acute infections or vaccinations. Every donor was a Caucasian adult living in Nashville, Tennessee, USA. Blood was obtained by leukapheresis, after which PBMCs were separated by Ficoll-Histopaque density gradient centrifugation and cryopreserved in liquid nitrogen vapor phase. Analytical flow cytometry was used to check the purity and quantity of every magnetically sorted T cell population. Genomic DNA was isolated from each sorted fraction and quantified by UV absorbance on a Nanodrop 2000c. Per the germline V gene, SGHTA is the CDR1 and FQGNSA is the CDR2. Spanning cysteine to phenylalanine, the CDR3 consists of 19 amino acids. The CDR3 DNA has 57 bases and is translated from base 1.

Using the deep immunoSEQ assay, TCR CDR3 regions were amplified from genomic DNA by multiplex PCR. Extracted genomic DNA from each cell subset was distributed evenly across all wells of several immunoSEQ 96-well plates, and each plate was treated as a replicate. Each replicate PCR for sorted subsets received around 200 ng genomic DNA, equal to 30,000 or so T cell genomes. Purified libraries were measured with a Qubit 3.0 fluorometer, size-checked on a Bioanalyzer 2100, and measured again with the KAPA Library Quantification kit. Every immunoSEQ 96-well plate was sequenced on a separate single-read 150-cycle Illumina NextSeq 550 flow cell. For the original study's pipeline: Because the immunoSEQ output included only junctional sequences and no quality scores, the filtering could not be the same as the filtering used for full-length reads. To assign V/J genes and CDR3, sequences were annotated using PyIR, a Python wrapper for IgBLAST v1.9, with IMGT germline references. Reads were removed for weak V/J assignments (E-value above 1e-6), missing CDR3, stop codons, out-of-frame junctions, or ambiguous translated residues. V3J clonotypes were defined by identical inferred V gene, J gene, and CDR3 amino acid sequence. Percentage overlap between repertoires was calculated by dividing the number of shared unique clonotypes by the size of the smaller repertoire. Repertoire richness was assessed with RTK rarefaction, the Chao1 estimator, and Recon v2.1 estimates of unobserved clonotypes. Generation probabilities for all TCRbeta clonotypes obtained by the gDNA method from four donors were computed using OLGA. Drawn from immuneACCESS, this table holds only the in-frame rearrangements with V and J called that TCRdb kept. Clones are partly lost; checked studies trace under half to an unresolved V gene and leave the rest unexplained. V, J and clone size derive from that table, while D and trimming were established from the DNA sequence. Recorded for this sample are just over 2,000,000 clones; about 95% of them occurred a single time. The ten top clones hold 0.9% to 1.4% of the sample.

Note on this clone: Its antigen is still unknown. Relative to the germline gene, one junction end is altered; a read error may explain this. Other DNA sequences in this sample translate to the same CDR3.

The rearranged chain carries TRBV7-2 and TRBJ1-1; TRBD1 aligns with 10 central bases. This TCR was recovered from a man aged 18 to 35 in good health. The sequenced sample was naive CD8+ T cells sorted from blood. This specimen's cell subset or site label, per the study, means: CD45RA+CCR7+. The CDR3 amino acid sequence is: CASSLVGAGGTGVNTEAFF. In nucleotide form, the sequence is TGTGCCAGCAGCTTAGTCGGGGCAGGTGGGACAGGGGTGAACACTGAGGCTTTCTTT.